This T cell receptor beta chain was identified in a study of OX40 agonist ivuxolimab in advanced cancers. Generated by immunoSEQ multiplex PCR, the TCRdb table keeps only in-frame clones and is missing some. Found here are tens of thousands of clones, roughly nine tenths of them singletons; the top ten hold roughly 0.94%. CDR3 size: 15 residues. Germline lookup yields CDR1 LNHNV and CDR2 YYDKDF (reference sequence). V lost 3 bases to trimming and J lost 4 bases, with 16 bases between them. The chain carries TRBV15 and TRBJ2-7, with D possibly matching TRBD2 (6 bases). The receptor was isolated from an adult with an advanced solid tumor such as melanoma, head and neck, liver or kidney cancer. Material: CD4+ or CD8+ T cells sorted from blood, obtained in a trial of the OX40 agonist ivuxolimab. CDR3 protein: CATSRGVNGGYEQYF. The CDR3 DNA reads TGTGCCACCAGCAGGGGGGTTAACGGGGGATACGAGCAGTACTTC.